One sample yielded the 30 T cell receptor beta chains listed below, sequenced in a study of T cell repertoires in cytomegalovirus infection (dated by TCRdb to about 2019). These receptors are not linked to any known antigen. Per the publication, the treatment or condition label means: in vitro stimulation with specific CMV peptide epitopes to enrich CMV-specific T cells. The instrument given in TCRdb is Illumina HiSeq 1500. TCRdb trimmed public reads at Q25 via fastp, called clones via MiXCR and kept in-frame beta chains. CDR3 protein duplicates are merged, each entry listing the most common genes and DNA. In all, the sample holds hundreds of thousands of distinct CDR3 sequences, and about 39% of those were seen once. The ten largest account for approximately 40% of the sample. Sample: cultured PBMCs, taken from culture after CMV antigen stimulation. These receptors were taken from a human donor in good health (CMV status not recorded). Some clones in this sample may be carry-over from other donors' samples.

In this sample, this clonotype turned up a few times. V is TRBV6-1 and J is TRBJ1-1; D is unresolved. CDR1 is MNHNS, CDR2 SASEGT, per germline. The V gene lost 10 bases and the J gene lost 5 bases, with 11 bases spanning the gap. The CDR3 is 11 residues long. The CDR3 reads CATYKFTEAFF. CDR3 nucleotides: TGTGCCACCTATAAATTTACTGAAGCTTTCTTT.

This clonotype showed up just a few times. The V call is TRBV28, the J call TRBJ2-3; D unclear. The CDR3 extends over 18 amino acids. CDR1 is MDHEN and CDR2 is SYDVKM in the germline V gene. Trimming cost V 6 bases and J 0 bases, with 22 bases left between them. The CDR3: CASSPPPLTFSSTDTQYF. In DNA, the CDR3 is TGTGCCAGCAGCCCCCCCCCCTTAACCTTTTCTAGCACAGATACGCAGTATTTT.

This chain uses TRBV11-2 with TRBJ2-7, with D possibly TRBD1 on 6 matching bases. Trimming removed 3 bases at V and 3 bases at J, with 15 bases between. This CDR3 comprises 15 residues. Germline V CDR1 and CDR2: SGHAT, FQNNGV. The CDR3 loop reads CASSLGYRDIYEQYF. CDR3 in DNA: TGTGCCAGCAGCTTGGGATACCGGGACATCTACGAGCAGTACTTC.

There are a few counts of this clonotype. The genes are TRBV27 and TRBJ2-5; 8 bases line up with TRBD1. The CDR3 is made up of 15 amino acids. Per germline, CDR1 MNHEY and CDR2 SMNVEV (reference sequence). Germline trimming cut 6 bases from V and 1 base from J; bases unmatched to any gene: 7. CDR3 sequence: CASRRTGFLQETQYF. Written as DNA, the CDR3 is TGTGCCAGCAGACGGACAGGGTTTCTCCAAGAGACCCAGTACTTC.

This clonotype was detected ten times or more. The chain couples TRBV7-2 to TRBJ2-2; 11 nucleotides match TRBD2. Trimming removed 4 bases from V and 2 bases from J; junction bases left unmatched: 9. This CDR3 is built from 18 residues. Germline V CDR1 and CDR2: SGHTA, FQGNSA. The CDR3: CASSSSGTSGRNTGELFF. The CDR3 region has the DNA TGTGCCAGCAGCTCCTCCGGGACTAGCGGTAGAAACACCGGGGAGCTGTTTTTT.

This clonotype has a count of ten or more. The chain has TRBV7-2 and TRBJ2-1; tentative D call: TRBD1 (6 bases). V was shortened by 5 bases and J by 0 bases, with 14 bases between the two germline ends. Germline CDR1 reads SGHTA; CDR2 reads FQGNSA. The length of the CDR3 is 16 residues. The CDR3 loop is CASSPRGLGSYNEQFF. CDR3 nucleotide sequence: TGTGCCAGCAGCCCCAGGGGTCTGGGCTCCTACAATGAGCAGTTCTTC.

In the case of this clonotype: This may be a read error, as it is one base from a much larger clone. The chain carries TRBV7-2 and TRBJ2-1; no definite D call. Germline loops: CDR1 SGHTA, CDR2 FQGNSA. The V end was cut by 4 bases, the J end by 4 bases, with 14 bases between. This CDR3 has 15 residues. CDR3 sequence reads: CASSYRPGDYNEQFF. The CDR3 nucleotides read TGTGCCAGCAGCTACCGCCCAGGAGATTACAATGAGCAGTTCTTC. Looking up the rest from reference TRBV7-2 and TRBJ2-1 gives the full variable domain: GAGVSQSPSNKVTEKGKDVELRCDPISGHTALYWYRQSLGQGLEFLIYFQGNSAPDKSGLPSDRFSAERTGGSVSTLTIQRTQQEDSAVYLCASSYRPGDYNEQFFGPGTRLTVL.

The chain has TRBV7-6 and TRBJ2-3; 12 bases map to TRBD2. J lost 5 bases, V lost 5 bases, and 14 bases had no gene match. CDR3 size: 18 residues. CDR1 is SGHVS and CDR2 is FNYEAQ in the germline V gene. The CDR3 region has the DNA TGTGCCAGCAGCCCCCGTGCGGCTAGCGGGGGGGCCCGAGATACGCAGTATTTT. As protein: CASSPRAASGGARDTQYF.

The CDR3 is CASSLSQGGDTQYF. In nucleotides, the CDR3 is TGTGCCAGCAGTTTATCGCAAGGGGGAGATACGCAGTATTTT. This chain uses TRBV28 with TRBJ2-3, with D possibly TRBD1 on 6 matching bases. In germline, CDR1 is MDHEN, CDR2 SYDVKM. CDR3 size: 14 residues. Trimming shortened V by 1 base and J by 5 bases, and 10 bases separated the two germline ends. The variable domain in full, with the rest retrieved from reference TRBV28 and TRBJ2-3, is DVKVTQSSRYLVKRTGEKVFLECVQDMDHENMFWYRQDPGLGLRLIYFSYDVKMKEKGDIPEGYSVSREKKERFSLILESASTNQTSMYLCASSLSQGGDTQYFGPGTRLTVL.

The rearrangement uses TRBV6-1 and TRBJ2-2; D possibly corresponds to TRBD1 (6 bases). Per germline, CDR1 MNHNS and CDR2 SASEGT. This CDR3 is 16 amino acids long. Trimming pared 6 bases from V and 1 base from J, leaving 15 bases between. Here the CDR3 DNA reads TGTGCCAGCAGCAGGACAGTAGTTGGGAACACCGGGGAGCTGTTTTTT. Its protein product is CASSRTVVGNTGELFF.

This clonotype was seen a few times. This chain connects TRBV7-6 to TRBJ2-1, with 8 bases matching TRBD2. After removal of 3 bases from V and 2 bases from J, the junction contained 6 bases not matched to a gene. In germline, CDR1 is SGHVS, CDR2 FNYEAQ. This CDR3 region has 16 residues. This CDR3 reads CASSFRGGSPYNEQFF. The CDR3 DNA is TGTGCCAGCAGCTTCCGGGGGGGGAGCCCCTACAATGAGCAGTTCTTC.

This clonotype was seen only a few times. The J gene is TRBJ2-7, the V gene TRBV19, with 7 bases lining up with TRBD2. CDR1 LNHDA and CDR2 SQIVND come from the germline V gene (reference sequence). This CDR3 spans 15 amino acids. The J segment lost 5 bases and the V segment lost 8 bases, leaving 15 bases of the junction unmatched. CDR3 amino acids: CASAPTGTIRDEQYF. CDR3 nucleotide sequence: TGTGCCAGTGCCCCGACCGGGACTATAAGGGACGAGCAGTACTTC.

V and J are TRBV7-2 and TRBJ1-2; TRBD1 agrees at 7 bases. This CDR3 is 16 amino acids long. Trimming took 4 bases from V and 8 from J; bases not matched to a gene: 16. The germline V gene encodes CDR1 SGHTA and CDR2 FQGNSA. CDR3 loop: CASSSRYQGGAGGYTF. In DNA form, the CDR3 reads TGTGCCAGCAGCTCTCGTTACCAGGGGGGGGCGGGGGGCTACACCTTC.

This clonotype appeared many times. The chain is built from TRBV7-8 and TRBJ2-2; D possibly corresponds to TRBD2 (6 bases). The length of the CDR3 is 13 residues. In germline, CDR1 is SGHVS, CDR2 FQNEAQ. V was clipped by 3 bases and J by 8 bases, with 10 bases between them. The chain's CDR3 is CASSFSGSGELFF. The CDR3 DNA is TGTGCCAGCAGCTTTAGCGGTTCGGGGGAGCTGTTTTTT.

This rearrangement joins TRBV6-1 to TRBJ2-3; 12 bases map to TRBD2. Germline V gene sequence: CDR1 MNHNS, CDR2 SASEGT. The CDR3 extends over 15 amino acids. After removal of 6 bases from V and 10 bases from J, the junction contained 11 bases not matched to a gene. CDR3 region: CASRLLAGGFRAQYF. Written as DNA, the CDR3 is TGTGCCAGCAGGTTACTAGCGGGAGGCTTTAGGGCGCAGTATTTT.

This clonotype was seen more than once but under ten times. V gene TRBV7-2 combines with J gene TRBJ2-7, with D possibly being TRBD2 (5 bases). Trimming cost V 5 bases and J 2 bases, with 19 bases left between them. The germline V gene encodes CDR1 SGHTA and CDR2 FQGNSA. The CDR3 contains 16 residues. The CDR3 protein is CASSPFGSSKAYEQYF. DNA of the CDR3: TGTGCCAGCAGCCCGTTTGGGAGCTCCAAAGCCTACGAGCAGTACTTC.

This chain connects TRBV29-1 to TRBJ2-7; D is uncertain. Germline CDR1 reads SQVTM; CDR2 reads ANQGSEA. CDR3 length: 12 residues. Trimming removed 5 bases from V and 5 bases from J, with 13 bases in between. As DNA, the CDR3 is TGCAGCGTTCGATCGTACCCCAACGAGCAGTACTTC. Translated: CSVRSYPNEQYF.

Written as DNA, the CDR3 is TGTGCCAGCAGCCACGGGGACAGTCCCTCCCCTTACAATGAGCAGTTCTTC. It specifies CASSHGDSPSPYNEQFF. The V and J genes are TRBV14 and TRBJ2-1; 7 bases line up with TRBD1. Germline CDR1 SGHDN, CDR2 FVKESK. The CDR3 contains 17 residues. The V segment lost 3 bases and the J segment 4 bases; nucleotides outside the gene matches: 12.

There are a few counts of this clonotype. The V and J genes are TRBV7-8 and TRBJ2-2; D remains unclear. Germline V gene sequence: CDR1 SGHVS, CDR2 FQNEAQ. This CDR3 contains 12 residues. V was clipped by 5 bases and J by 6 bases, with 7 bases between them. The CDR3 reads CASSGEPGELFF. Here the CDR3 DNA reads TGTGCCAGCAGCGGCGAACCCGGGGAGCTGTTTTTT.

This clonotype was observed at least ten times. The CDR3 loop reads CASSPLGGETQYF. CDR3 DNA: TGTGCCAGCAGCCCTCTGGGGGGAGAGACCCAGTACTTC. The chain joins TRBV7-2 to TRBJ2-5; a weak D match, TRBD2 (6 bases). V lost 5 bases, J lost 4 bases, and 11 bases lay in between. The germline CDR1 and CDR2 sequences are SGHTA and FQGNSA. This CDR3 is built from 13 residues.

CDR3 protein: CASSQVPSRPQHF. The CDR3 DNA sequence: TGCGCCAGCAGCCAAGTCCCATCTCGGCCCCAGCATTTT. The V call is TRBV4-1, the J call TRBJ1-5; D gene ambiguous. Per the germline V gene, CDR1 is MGHRA and CDR2 is YSYEKL. The CDR3 spans 13 residues. Trimming removed 1 base at V and 9 bases at J, with 10 bases between.

Only a few counts were recorded for this clonotype. The CDR3 protein is CASSQSSPSQPQHF. The CDR3, as DNA: TGTGCCAGCAGCCAGTCCTCCCCCAGTCAGCCCCAGCATTTT. This rearrangement joins TRBV6-1 to TRBJ1-5; the D is unclear. V lost 6 bases and J lost 6, with 15 bases in between. Germline values: CDR1 MNHNS, CDR2 SASEGT. The CDR3 consists of 14 residues.

J is TRBJ2-1 and V is TRBV29-1; 7 nucleotides line up with TRBD1. This CDR3 spans 13 amino acids. The V and J ends lost 3 bases and 7 bases, in that order; junction bases with no gene match: 6. From germline, CDR1 is SQVTM and CDR2 ANQGSEA. The CDR3 loop is CSVEALQGNEQFF. CDR3 nucleotide sequence: TGCAGCGTTGAGGCACTACAGGGGAATGAGCAGTTCTTC.

The CDR3 loop reads CASSLGTPGNEKLFF. In nucleotides, the CDR3 is TGTGCCAGCAGTCTCGGGACACCTGGGAATGAAAAACTGTTTTTT. The rearrangement links TRBV12-3 or TRBV12-4 to TRBJ1-4, with D possibly being TRBD1 (6 bases). The CDR3 is made up of 15 amino acids. Trimming cost V 5 bases and J 5 bases, with 15 bases left between them.

V usage is TRBV9 and J usage is TRBJ2-5; 11 nucleotides agree with TRBD2. Germline-derived CDR1 and CDR2 are SGDLS and YYNGEE. Losses at the gene ends were 4 bases for V and 0 bases for J; bases not matched to a gene: 8. The CDR3 is made up of 17 amino acids. CDR3 in amino acids: CASSPGTSGLYQETQYF. In nucleotides, the CDR3 is TGTGCCAGCAGCCCGGGGACTAGCGGCCTGTACCAAGAGACCCAGTACTTC.

The V gene is TRBV29-1, the J gene TRBJ2-1; 14 nucleotides line up with TRBD2. Germline values: CDR1 SQVTM, CDR2 ANQGSEA. V lost 3 bases to trimming and J lost 10 bases; unmatched junction nucleotides: 11. CDR3 length: 16 amino acids. This CDR3 reads CSVEGRGTSGSREQFF. The CDR3 region has the DNA TGCAGCGTTGAGGGCCGAGGGACTAGCGGGAGTAGGGAGCAGTTCTTC.

This clonotype was seen a handful of times. V is TRBV20-1 and J is TRBJ2-1; 7 nucleotides line up with TRBD2. Per the germline V gene, CDR1 is DFQATT and CDR2 is SNEGSKA (reference sequence). V dropped 1 base and J dropped 7; count of bases not matched to a gene: 13. This CDR3 region has 16 residues. The CDR3 sequence is CSARAPGLADKNEQFF. As DNA, the CDR3 is TGCAGTGCTAGAGCCCCCGGGCTAGCGGATAAAAATGAGCAGTTCTTC.

The rearrangement links TRBV6-6 to TRBJ2-1; D remains ambiguous. Germline V lookup: CDR1 MNHNY, CDR2 SVGAGI (reference sequence). This CDR3 has 12 residues. V lost 7 bases and J 2 bases, leaving 6 bases between the germline ends. Written as DNA, the CDR3 is TGTGCCAGCACGGACGCCTACAATGAGCAGTTCTTC. Protein sequence: CASTDAYNEQFF.

In nucleotides, the CDR3 is TGTGCCAGCAGCCCGATACCGGGAGGTGGGACCGGGGAGCTGTTTTTT. Translated, it gives CASSPIPGGGTGELFF. The J gene is TRBJ2-2, the V gene TRBV5-6, with 7 bases lining up with TRBD2. CDR1 is SGHDT and CDR2 is YYEEEE in the germline V gene. The CDR3 contains 16 residues. The J segment lost 5 bases and the V segment lost 4 bases, leaving 11 bases of the junction unmatched.

In this sample, this clonotype turned up a few times. The chain uses TRBV11-2 and TRBJ2-7; TRBD1 matches 9 bases. V lost 5 bases to trimming and J lost 4 bases; unmatched junction nucleotides: 12. The CDR3 runs 16 residues. Germline assignment: CDR1 SGHAT and CDR2 FQNNGV. The chain's CDR3 is CASSRNTGTGWYEQYF. CDR3 nucleotides: TGTGCCAGCAGCCGAAATACCGGGACAGGGTGGTACGAGCAGTACTTC.